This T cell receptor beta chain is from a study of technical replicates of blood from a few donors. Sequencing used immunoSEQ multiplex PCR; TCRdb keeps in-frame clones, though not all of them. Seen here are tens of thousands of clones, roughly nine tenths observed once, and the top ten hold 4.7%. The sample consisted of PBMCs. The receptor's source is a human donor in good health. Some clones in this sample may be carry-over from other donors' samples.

CDR3: CASSLDSSTVPTTGYRQPQHF. The CDR3 DNA reads as TGTGCCAGCAGCTTAGACAGTTCAACAGTGCCCACGACAGGGTATCGCCAGCCCCAGCATTTT. The chain combines TRBV13 with TRBJ1-5, with TRBD1 matching over 7 bases. Germline loops: CDR1 PRHDT, CDR2 FYEKMQ (reference sequence). V was clipped by 1 base and J by 7 bases; unmatched bases: 25. CDR3 size: 21 residues. Filled out from reference TRBV13 and TRBJ1-5, the complete variable domain reads AAGVIQSPRHLIKEKRETATLKCYPIPRHDTVYWYQQGPGQDPQFLISFYEKMQSDKGSIPDRFSAQQFSDYHSELNMSSLELGDSALYFCASSLDSSTVPTTGYRQPQHFGDGTRLSIL.